Presented here are 18 T cell receptor beta chains from one specimen sequenced in a study of blood T cell repertoires in COVID-19. TCRdb keeps only in-frame clones here, not all; method: immunoSEQ multiplex PCR. Among approximately 110,000 clones, 80% to 90% were seen once, and the ten largest hold 0.88%. What was sequenced was peripheral blood. Source of these receptors: a woman aged 50 to 60 with active or convalescent COVID-19.

V is TRBV5-6 and J is TRBJ1-4, with TRBD1 as a possible D gene (6 bases). This CDR3 contains 14 residues. The V and J ends lost 1 base and 8 bases respectively, with 12 bases between them. Germline lookup yields CDR1 SGHDT and CDR2 YYEEEE. The CDR3 nucleotides read TGTGCCAGCAGCTTGCGGGACACGGAGGAAAAACTGTTTTTT. This encodes CASSLRDTEEKLFF.

This clone was seen a single time. The rearrangement uses TRBV6-2 or TRBV6-3 and TRBJ1-5; tentatively, D is TRBD1 (5 bases). This CDR3 region has 15 residues. Between the trimmed V and J ends, which lost 0 bases and 4 bases, there was a span of 10 bases. From germline, CDR1 is MNHEY and CDR2 SVGEGT. The CDR3 nucleotides read TGTGCCAGCAGTTACTCAAGGGCAGGGAATCAGCCCCAGCATTTT. It specifies CASSYSRAGNQPQHF.

The genes are TRBV2 and TRBJ1-4; 8 bases are shared with TRBD1. From germline, CDR1 is SNHLY and CDR2 FYNNEI. J gave up 10 bases and V 7 bases, and 8 bases lay outside the gene matches. This CDR3 region has 13 residues. CDR3 sequence: CASTPGTGGKLFF. The CDR3 DNA is TGTGCCAGCACCCCTGGGACAGGAGGAAAACTGTTTTTT.

CDR3: CASSSPRRLAANEIHYNEQFF. CDR3 DNA: TGTGCCAGCAGCTCCCCCCGACGACTAGCGGCTAACGAAATACATTACAATGAGCAGTTCTTC. The chain carries TRBV9 and TRBJ2-1, with TRBD2 matching over 9 bases. The germline V gene has CDR1 SGDLS and CDR2 YYNGEE. The CDR3 extends over 21 amino acids. After removal of 4 bases from V and 4 bases from J, the junction contained 24 bases not matched to a gene.

This clone was seen a handful of times. The V gene is TRBV7-9, the J gene TRBJ1-6; D ambiguous. With 1 base removed from V and 5 bases from J, the gap between germline ends came to 6 bases. Germline V lookup: CDR1 SEHNR, CDR2 FQNEAQ (reference sequence). The CDR3 covers 14 residues. CDR3 nucleotides: TGTGCCAGCAGCTTAGACCTAAATAATTCACCCCTCCACTTT. As protein: CASSLDLNNSPLHF.

The chain has TRBV6-5 and TRBJ2-7, with TRBD1 identical over 10 bases. Trimming removed 6 bases from V and 2 bases from J; junction bases left unmatched: 4. Germline assignment: CDR1 MNHEY and CDR2 SVGAGI. The CDR3 is 14 residues long. DNA of the CDR3: TGTGCCAGCAGACCCGGACAGGGGGCCTACGAGCAGTACTTC. It is translated as CASRPGQGAYEQYF.

J is TRBJ2-5 and V is TRBV28; 8 bases are a match to TRBD2. Germline CDR1 is MDHEN and CDR2 is SYDVKM. Trimming cost V 4 bases and J 5 bases; bases outside gene matches: 9. The CDR3 extends over 15 amino acids. The CDR3 DNA reads as TGTGCCAGCAGTTCGGGAGGGGGGCCTAGGGAGACCCAGTACTTC. Amino acid sequence: CASSSGGGPRETQYF.

The V gene is TRBV19, the J gene TRBJ2-7; D is possibly TRBD2 (8 bases). Germline values: CDR1 LNHDA, CDR2 SQIVND (reference sequence). This CDR3 has 15 amino acids. Trimming removed 7 bases at V and 3 bases at J, with 19 bases between. The CDR3 bases are TGTGCCAGTAACCCGGGAGGGGGCTCCCTCTACGAGCAGTACTTC. Translated: CASNPGGGSLYEQYF.

The chain carries TRBV7-8 and TRBJ1-2; D may be TRBD1 (6 bases). Germline lookup yields CDR1 SGHVS and CDR2 FQNEAQ. This CDR3 contains 12 residues. The V end lost 5 bases, the J end lost 8 bases, and 12 bases lay between the germline ends. CDR3 sequence: CASSPRGRGYTF. The CDR3 DNA is TGTGCCAGCAGCCCCAGGGGACGAGGCTACACCTTC. The whole variable domain, remainder taken from reference TRBV7-8 and TRBJ1-2, is GAGVSQSPRYKVAKRGQDVALRCDPISGHVSLFWYQQALGQGPEFLTYFQNEAQLDKSGLPSDRFFAERPEGSVSTLKIQRTQQEDSAVYLCASSPRGRGYTFGSGTRLTVV.

The chain carries TRBV5-1 and TRBJ2-7; D perhaps matches TRBD2 (6 bases). The CDR3 totals 12 residues. V was pared by 0 bases and J by 6 bases, with 7 bases between. The germline CDR1 and CDR2 sequences are SGHRS and YFSETQ. This chain's CDR3 is CASSLGTTEQYF. The CDR3 nucleotides are TGCGCCAGCAGCTTGGGGACTACCGAGCAGTACTTC.

The rearrangement joins TRBV11-2 to TRBJ2-5; the D is unclear. From germline, CDR1 is SGHAT and CDR2 FQNNGV. The CDR3 has 15 amino acids. Trimming pared 4 bases from V and 2 bases from J, leaving 14 bases between. CDR3 DNA: TGTGCCAGCAGCTCTACTGGGCAGAGACAAGAGACCCAGTACTTC. As protein: CASSSTGQRQETQYF.

The V and J genes are TRBV18 and TRBJ2-2, with 9 bases identical to TRBD2. The CDR3 runs 14 residues. Trimming removed 6 bases from V and 7 bases from J; junction bases left unmatched: 6. CDR1 KGHSH and CDR2 LQKENI come from the germline V gene. As DNA, the CDR3 is TGTGCCAGCTCCCGTGGACTAGCGAACGGGGAGCTGTTTTTT. Translated: CASSRGLANGELFF.

The chain links TRBV29-1 to TRBJ2-1, with TRBD2 as a possible D gene (6 bases). Germline-derived CDR1 and CDR2 are SQVTM and ANQGSEA. CDR3 length equals 12 residues. CDR3 coding DNA: TGCGCAATTTGGCGGGATCACAATGAGCAGTTCTTC. It yields the protein CAIWRDHNEQFF.

V usage is TRBV24-1 and J usage is TRBJ2-2; possibly TRBD1 for D (6 bases). Germline CDR1 and CDR2: KGHDR and SFDVKD. The CDR3 totals 14 residues. Deletions cut 9 bases from V and 7 bases from J, with 17 bases between. CDR3 protein: CATGGRVTGGELFF. CDR3 bases: TGTGCCACCGGGGGCAGGGTTACGGGCGGGGAGCTGTTTTTT.

The chain joins TRBV19 to TRBJ1-2, with D perhaps TRBD1 (5 bases). The CDR3 extends over 12 amino acids. Germline lookup yields CDR1 LNHDA and CDR2 SQIVND (reference sequence). V lost 5 bases and J 4 bases, leaving 8 bases between the germline ends. The DNA of the CDR3 is TGTGCCAGTAGTCCAGGGATCTATGGCTACACCTTC. Its protein is CASSPGIYGYTF.

This chain uses TRBV27 with TRBJ2-7, with 8 bases lining up with TRBD1. Trimming removed 5 bases from V and 2 bases from J; junction bases left unmatched: 2. Germline V gene lookup returns CDR1 MNHEY and CDR2 SMNVEV (reference sequence). The CDR3 consists of 13 residues. The CDR3 DNA follows: TGTGCCAGCAGTGGGACAGGCCCCTACGAGCAGTACTTC. Amino acids: CASSGTGPYEQYF.

The chain is built from TRBV5-4 and TRBJ2-1, with TRBD1 identical over 7 bases. Per the germline V gene, CDR1 is SGHNT and CDR2 is YYREEE (reference sequence). CDR3 length: 14 amino acids. Trimming cost V 5 bases and J 7 bases; bases outside gene matches: 9. The CDR3 is CASSRQGPMNEQFF. The CDR3 coding sequence is TGTGCCAGCAGTAGACAGGGTCCTATGAATGAGCAGTTCTTC. The full variable domain, its missing parts supplied by reference TRBV5-4 and TRBJ2-1, is ETGVTQSPTHLIKTRGQQVTLRCSSQSGHNTVSWYQQALGQGPQFIFQYYREEENGRGNFPPRFSGLQFPNYSSELNVNALELDDSALYLCASSRQGPMNEQFFGPGTRLTVL.

The chain couples TRBV5-1 to TRBJ1-1; weak D call: TRBD1 (6 bases). CDR1 and CDR2 (germline): SGHRS, YFSETQ. V was trimmed by 4 bases and J by 5 bases, leaving 18 bases between them. The CDR3 covers 15 residues. The CDR3 protein is CASSGGTGKVTEAFF. The CDR3 region has the DNA TGCGCCAGCAGCGGGGGCACAGGGAAGGTGACTGAAGCTTTCTTT.